Sequencing of this T cell receptor beta chain was carried out in a study of cytomegalovirus exposure and HLA in healthy donors. This clone occurred a few times. Antigen: not known. General study points: TCR beta V- and J-gene trimming, according to a later analysis, was linked to a missense DCLRE1C variant. The authors later found most CMV-associated TCR beta chains appeared HLA-restricted. Productive rates of about 90% or about 30% were seen for most TCR beta V segments in an earlier analysis.

As for the donors, each was a healthy bone marrow donor. V was trimmed by 3 bases and J by 4 bases, leaving 15 bases between them. The CDR3 loop spans 14 amino acids. Germline V gene sequence: CDR1 GTSNPN, CDR2 SVGIG (reference sequence). The primer mix had 60 Vbeta and 13 Jbeta primers. The table came from immunoSEQ multiplex PCR; TCRdb's copy has only in-frame clones and leaves some out. The sample lists about 160,000 clones; about 75% were seen once. V is TRBV30 and J is TRBJ2-5; tentative D call: TRBD2 (7 bases). The receptor's source is a female donor in good health and CMV-seronegative. The sequenced sample consisted of PBMCs. CDR3 residues: CAWSAGAPRETQYF. As DNA, the CDR3 is TGTGCCTGGAGCGCGGGGGCCCCCAGAGAGACCCAGTACTTC.